The 31 T cell receptor beta chains below all came from one sample that was sequenced in a study of cytomegalovirus exposure and HLA in healthy donors. PCR was performed using 60 Vbeta and 13 Jbeta primers. The method was immunoSEQ multiplex PCR; TCRdb's version includes in-frame clones alone and lacks a portion of them. The sample comprises 100,000 to 120,000 clones, 60% to 80% of which are singletons, and more than 2.5% rests with the top ten. Sample: PBMCs. These receptors all come from a man aged 30 to 45 in good health and CMV-seronegative.

The rearrangement joins TRBV2 to TRBJ1-1, with D perhaps TRBD1 (5 bases). Trimming stripped 4 bases from V and 1 base from J, with 7 bases between. The germline V gene encodes CDR1 SNHLY and CDR2 FYNNEI. This CDR3 comprises 13 residues. CDR3 DNA: TGTGCCAGCAGTGGACAGCGGAACACTGAAGCTTTCTTT. Translated: CASSGQRNTEAFF. The full variable domain, completed using reference TRBV2 and TRBJ1-1, is EPEVTQTPSHQVTQMGQEVILRCVPISNHLYFYWYRQILGQKVEFLVSFYNNEISEKSEIFDDQFSVERPDGSNFTLKIRSTKLEDSAMYFCASSGQRNTEAFFGQGTRLTVV.

CDR3 protein: CASSPTTQGGGNTIYF. CDR3 DNA: TGTGCCAGCAGCCCTACTACACAGGGTGGTGGAAACACCATATATTTT. The chain carries TRBV7-6 and TRBJ1-3, with a tentative D call TRBD1 (6 bases). The V end was cut by 5 bases, the J end by 3 bases, with 17 bases between. This CDR3 is built from 16 residues. Per the germline V gene, CDR1 is SGHVS and CDR2 is FNYEAQ.

The V gene is TRBV7-2, the J gene TRBJ2-5; perhaps TRBD2 as D (5 bases). TRBJ2-7 explains the end of the DNA better; the J call may be wrong. The V gene's germline CDR1 is SGHTA and CDR2 FQGNSA. The CDR3 is made up of 15 amino acids. The CDR3 loop reads CASSLNGGPPGEQYF. CDR3 in DNA: TGTGCCAGCAGCTTAAATGGCGGGCCCCCTGGCGAGCAGTACTTC.

The chain joins TRBV4-2 to TRBJ2-7; TRBD2 matches at 9 bases. V trimming: 1 base; J trimming: 0 bases; junction bases outside the gene matches: 4. This CDR3 contains 16 residues. Germline V gene lookup returns CDR1 LGHNA and CDR2 YNFKEQ. CDR3 sequence (DNA): TGTGCCAGCAGCCAAGGTTCTAGCGGGACCTCCTACGAGCAGTACTTC. It codes for CASSQGSSGTSYEQYF.

A word on this clone: One junction end does not reproduce the germline sequence, and a read error may be involved. The CDR3 region has the DNA TGTGCCAGTAGGTCGCGGGAGGGTCCCTACAATGGGCAGTTCTTC. Translation gives CASRSREGPYNGQFF. The chain uses TRBV19 and TRBJ2-1, with TRBD2 matching over 9 bases. Germline CDR1 is LNHDA and CDR2 is SQIVND (reference sequence). The CDR3 has 15 amino acids. Variable domain in full (rest from reference TRBV19 and TRBJ2-1): DGGITQSPKYLFRKEGQNVTLSCEQNLNHDAMYWYRQDPGQGLRLIYYSQIVNDFQKGDIAEGYSVSREKKESFPLTVTSAQKNPTAFYLCASRSREGPYNGQFFGPGTRLTVL.

The gene calls are TRBV11-2 and TRBJ1-4; TRBD1 matches at 7 bases. Germline V lookup: CDR1 SGHAT, CDR2 FQNNGV. The CDR3 contains 13 residues. Germline trimming cut 5 bases from V and 8 bases from J; bases unmatched to any gene: 5. CDR3 DNA: TGTGCCAGCAGCGACAGGGTAGGCGAAAAACTGTTTTTT. Translated, it gives CASSDRVGEKLFF.

V gene TRBV5-1 combines with J gene TRBJ2-2; D gene ambiguous. CDR1 is SGHRS, CDR2 YFSETQ, per germline. V lost 3 bases and J 2 bases, leaving 14 bases between the germline ends. The CDR3 loop spans 16 amino acids. The CDR3 DNA reads as TGCGCCAGCAGCTGGGCCCAGGATGGAAACACCGGGGAGCTGTTTTTT. Its protein product is CASSWAQDGNTGELFF.

V usage is TRBV9 and J usage is TRBJ1-3; possible D gene TRBD1, 6 bases. Germline lookup yields CDR1 SGDLS and CDR2 YYNGEE. Deletions cut 4 bases from V and 2 bases from J, with 13 bases between. This CDR3 contains 15 residues. CDR3 residues: CASSQRTATGNTIYF. CDR3 DNA: TGTGCCAGCAGCCAAAGGACAGCAACTGGAAACACCATATATTTT.

The chain links TRBV6-1 to TRBJ1-1, with TRBD1 matching over 10 bases. V shed 7 bases and J 10 bases; nucleotides not matched to a gene: 9. Germline V gene sequence: CDR1 MNHNS, CDR2 SASEGT. This CDR3 has 13 amino acids. This CDR3 reads CASNLDRGQRAFF. The DNA for the CDR3 is TGTGCCAGCAATCTCGACAGGGGGCAACGAGCTTTCTTT.

In this sample, this clone turned up a few times. The rearrangement links TRBV5-6 to TRBJ2-6, with D unresolved. From germline, CDR1 is SGHDT and CDR2 YYEEEE. V dropped 8 bases and J dropped 3 bases, with 6 bases sitting between them. CDR3 size: 12 residues. This CDR3 is CASHSGANVLTF. Here the CDR3 DNA reads TGTGCCAGTCACAGTGGGGCCAACGTCCTGACTTTC.

J is TRBJ2-7 and V is TRBV19; 7 nucleotides match TRBD2. CDR1 is LNHDA and CDR2 is SQIVND in the germline V gene (reference sequence). The V and J ends lost 3 bases and 3 bases, in that order; junction bases with no gene match: 8. The CDR3 is 15 residues long. The CDR3 loop is CASSIGREAYYEQYF. The CDR3 DNA follows: TGTGCCAGTAGTATTGGCCGGGAGGCCTACTACGAGCAGTACTTC.

The CDR3 region is CASSLASYRDTEAFF. The CDR3 bases are TGTGCCAGCAGCTTAGCATCTTACAGGGACACTGAAGCTTTCTTT. The V and J genes are TRBV7-9 and TRBJ1-1, with D perhaps matching TRBD1 (6 bases). Germline values: CDR1 SEHNR, CDR2 FQNEAQ (reference sequence). Trimming left V 0 bases short and J 3 bases short, with 11 bases between. The CDR3 has 15 amino acids.

V gene TRBV28 combines with J gene TRBJ1-4, with no clear D. The CDR3 runs to 14 residues. CDR1 MDHEN and CDR2 SYDVKM come from the germline V gene. Trimming took 2 bases from V and 5 from J, leaving 9 bases between them. The CDR3, as DNA: TGTGCCAGCAGTTTAAAACAGCAGAATGAAAAACTGTTTTTT. Translated: CASSLKQQNEKLFF.

The chain joins TRBV9 to TRBJ2-2, with TRBD2 matching over 10 bases. Germline-derived CDR1 and CDR2 are SGDLS and YYNGEE. J gave up 7 bases and V 6 bases, and 0 bases lay outside the gene matches. The length of the CDR3 is 12 residues. The CDR3 DNA follows: TGTGCCAGCACTAGCGGGAGCGGGGAGCTGTTTTTT. It translates to CASTSGSGELFF.

The J gene is TRBJ2-5, the V gene TRBV11-2; D not certain. The CDR3 is 14 amino acids. The germline gives CDR1 SGHAT, CDR2 FQNNGV. The ends were cut back, 2 bases at V and 1 base at J, with 8 bases in the middle. CDR3 coding DNA: TGTGCCAGCAGCTTACGTACTGGCCAAGAGACCCAGTACTTC. Its protein is CASSLRTGQETQYF.

The chain is built from TRBV28 and TRBJ2-7, with a weak D call TRBD2 (5 bases). CDR3 length: 15 amino acids. Germline values: CDR1 MDHEN, CDR2 SYDVKM. The ends were cut back, 8 bases at V and 0 bases at J, with 17 bases in the middle. The CDR3 DNA is TGTGCCAGCGCTCAATTTACCGGGATCTCCTACGAGCAGTACTTC. Protein product: CASAQFTGISYEQYF. Based on the CDR3 plus reference TRBV28 and TRBJ2-7, the full variable domain is DVKVTQSSRYLVKRTGEKVFLECVQDMDHENMFWYRQDPGLGLRLIYFSYDVKMKEKGDIPEGYSVSREKKERFSLILESASTNQTSMYLCASAQFTGISYEQYFGPGTRLTVT.

The chain combines TRBV5-5 with TRBJ2-7; 7 bases agree with TRBD1. The V and J ends lost 0 bases and 0 bases, in that order; junction bases with no gene match: 6. The germline gives CDR1 SGHKS, CDR2 YYEKEE (reference sequence). The CDR3 runs 16 residues. The DNA of the CDR3 is TGTGCCAGCAGCTTGGTAGGGGGACAGTCCTCCTACGAGCAGTACTTC. Translation: CASSLVGGQSSYEQYF.

This clone has only a few counts. The junction departs from germline at one end; a sequencing error may be responsible. This chain connects TRBV5-1 to TRBJ2-1; 10 bases are shared with TRBD1. CDR1 SGHRS and CDR2 YFSETQ come from the germline V gene. The CDR3 consists of 15 residues. CDR3: CASRLGGTGVNEQFF. CDR3 in DNA: TGCGCCAGCAGGTTGGGGGGGACAGGGGTCAATGAGCAGTTCTTC.

CDR3 coding DNA: TGTGCCAGCAGCTCGAACTCCGGAGGTACAGATACGCAGTATTTT. This gives the protein CASSSNSGGTDTQYF. The chain couples TRBV7-8 to TRBJ2-3, with D perhaps matching TRBD2 (5 bases). The V gene's germline CDR1 is SGHVS and CDR2 FQNEAQ. V lost 4 bases and J lost 3, with 14 bases in between. The CDR3 consists of 15 residues.

The chain uses TRBV28 and TRBJ2-2; 8 bases are shared with TRBD1. The CDR3 length is 16 residues. Germline V gene sequence: CDR1 MDHEN, CDR2 SYDVKM. With V trimmed by 5 bases and J by 3 bases, 8 bases remained unmatched. The CDR3 spells CASSPIETGDTGELFF. CDR3 sequence (DNA): TGTGCCAGCAGTCCTATAGAGACAGGGGACACCGGGGAGCTGTTTTTT.

This clone occurred a few times. V gene TRBV5-6 combines with J gene TRBJ1-1, with a tentative D call TRBD1 (5 bases). The germline V and J ends were trimmed by 2 bases and 0 bases, with 8 bases remaining between them. This CDR3 contains 14 residues. CDR1 is SGHDT, CDR2 YYEEEE, per germline. The CDR3 sequence: CASSFPGLNTEAFF. DNA of the CDR3: TGTGCCAGCAGCTTCCCAGGGCTGAACACTGAAGCTTTCTTT.

The sample holds a few counts of this clone. The chain carries TRBV28 and TRBJ2-5, with a tentative D call TRBD2 (5 bases). This CDR3 is built from 12 residues. V lost 6 bases and J 5 bases, leaving 10 bases between the germline ends. Germline CDR1 is MDHEN and CDR2 is SYDVKM. The CDR3 DNA sequence: TGTGCCAGCAGGTCGGGGAAGGAGACCCAGTACTTC. Encoded protein: CASRSGKETQYF.

V is TRBV2 and J is TRBJ2-3; D is ambiguous. CDR3 length equals 17 residues. The V gene's germline CDR1 is SNHLY and CDR2 FYNNEI. Trimming took off 5 bases at V and 0 bases at J, with 18 bases between the two ends. CDR3 region: CASSQLGATMSTDTQYF. The CDR3 nucleotides read TGTGCCAGCAGTCAATTAGGAGCCACGATGAGCACAGATACGCAGTATTTT.

This clone came up once. The rearrangement joins TRBV7-8 to TRBJ2-4; D may be TRBD2 (5 bases). The germline V and J ends were trimmed by 5 bases and 9 bases, with 14 bases remaining between them. This CDR3 contains 13 residues. CDR1 is SGHVS and CDR2 is FQNEAQ in the germline V gene. The CDR3 spells CASSPREGGIQYF. Written as DNA, the CDR3 is TGTGCCAGCAGCCCAAGGGAAGGAGGCATTCAGTACTTC.

V gene TRBV19 combines with J gene TRBJ1-1, with 8 bases identical to TRBD1. The CDR3 runs to 15 residues. V dropped 3 bases and J dropped 5; count of bases not matched to a gene: 8. Germline V gene lookup returns CDR1 LNHDA and CDR2 SQIVND (reference sequence). The CDR3 reads CASSMVRQGTTEAFF. In DNA, the CDR3 is TGTGCCAGTAGTATGGTCCGACAGGGGACGACTGAAGCTTTCTTT.

The V and J genes are TRBV5-1 and TRBJ2-2; D possibly corresponds to TRBD2 (6 bases). This CDR3 comprises 13 residues. V lost 2 bases and J lost 7, with 9 bases in between. Germline CDR1 SGHRS, CDR2 YFSETQ. The CDR3 is CASSFGGNGELFF. The DNA of the CDR3 is TGCGCCAGCAGCTTTGGGGGGAACGGGGAGCTGTTTTTT.

This clone showed up just a few times. The gene calls are TRBV27 and TRBJ2-7; 9 bases map to TRBD2. The CDR3 is 15 residues long. With V trimmed by 1 base and J by 5 bases, 6 bases remained unmatched. Germline V gene data show CDR1 as MNHEY and CDR2 as SMNVEV (reference sequence). The CDR3 DNA sequence: TGTGCCAGCAGTTTATATAGCGGGAGAGACAACGAGCAGTACTTC. This encodes CASSLYSGRDNEQYF.

This clone turned up a few times. J is TRBJ2-7 and V is TRBV6-1; D may be TRBD2 (6 bases). This CDR3 spans 14 amino acids. Germline CDR1 reads MNHNS; CDR2 reads SASEGT. V lost 7 bases to trimming and J lost 3 bases, with 16 bases between them. The CDR3 protein is CASTLPGLFYEQYF. The CDR3 bases are TGTGCCAGCACGCTGCCGGGACTTTTCTACGAGCAGTACTTC.

The gene calls are TRBV9 and TRBJ1-2; TRBD1 might be the D (6 bases). The V and J ends lost 0 bases and 4 bases respectively, with 13 bases between them. The CDR3 sequence is 15 residues long. Germline CDR1 and CDR2: SGDLS and YYNGEE. The CDR3 bases are TGTGCCAGCAGCGTAGGTGGGGGGGGGCTCTATGGCTACACCTTC. It specifies CASSVGGGGLYGYTF. The full variable domain, its missing parts supplied by reference TRBV9 and TRBJ1-2, is DSGVTQTPKHLITATGQRVTLRCSPRSGDLSVYWYQQSLDQGLQFLIQYYNGEERAKGNILERFSAQQFPDLHSELNLSSLELGDSALYFCASSVGGGGLYGYTFGSGTRLTVV.

J is TRBJ1-2 and V is TRBV5-4; no definite D call. Trimming left V 4 bases short and J 8 bases short, with 15 bases between. Germline V gene lookup returns CDR1 SGHNT and CDR2 YYREEE (reference sequence). CDR3 size: 13 residues. The CDR3 reads CASSRPGGLGYTF. The CDR3 DNA is TGTGCCAGCAGCCGGCCTGGCGGTCTGGGCTACACCTTC.

The V call is TRBV6-6, the J call TRBJ1-3, with a weak D call TRBD1 (5 bases). The CDR3 is 16 amino acids. Germline V lookup: CDR1 MNHNY, CDR2 SVGAGI (reference sequence). Trimming pared 2 bases from V and 4 bases from J, leaving 15 bases between. CDR3 loop: CASSYPSGGTGNTIYF. In nucleotides, the CDR3 is TGTGCCAGCAGTTACCCCTCGGGGGGAACCGGAAACACCATATATTTT.